This T cell receptor beta chain was found in a study of shared clonotypes between healthy human individuals. The deep-level immunoSEQ assay was used. Replicate PCRs from sorted subsets contained approximately 220 ng DNA, which is around 30,000 T cell genomes. Profiling relied on immunoSEQ multiplex PCR, and the TCRdb table lists in-frame clones only, not all of them. Among approximately 240,000 clones listed, just over 65% were seen once. Within Nashville, Tennessee resided all donors, each a Caucasian adult. V was trimmed by 2 bases and J by 6 bases, leaving 8 bases between them. CDR3 length: 13 amino acids. The germline gives CDR1 SGHTS, CDR2 YDEGEE.

Material: memory CD4+ T cells sorted from blood. Described subset: CD45RA-negative fraction. The chain carries TRBV5-8 and TRBJ2-2; D is uncertain. This sequence originates from a man aged 30 to 45 in good health. CDR3 loop: CASSFVNSGELFF. The CDR3 nucleotides read TGTGCCAGCAGCTTTGTGAATTCCGGGGAGCTGTTTTTT.